The clone carrying this T cell receptor (beta chain) was observed many times. Its cognate antigen is unknown. The sample is drawn from a study of CD8 T cells in ankylosing spondylitis. Findings and limits, study-wide: The clones that were linked to disease were reported to be significantly enriched in matched synovial fluid samples from ankylosing spondylitis patients.

MiXCR, run by TCRdb on the 5' RACE reads, gives a single entry per CDR3 protein. Here the sample spans about 130,000 distinct CDR3 sequences, 9.3% being singletons. This TCR derives from a male donor with ankylosing spondylitis or in good health (not recorded which). Sequencing was carried out using blood, either unsorted or a sorted T cell fraction (not recorded which).

CDR3 sequence: CASSKELAGGYNEQFF. CDR3 DNA sequence: TGTGCCAGCAGCAAAGAACTAGCGGGAGGATACAATGAGCAGTTCTTC. The chain recombines TRBV12-3 or TRBV12-4 with TRBJ2-1; 12 nucleotides line up with TRBD2. V was clipped by 6 bases and J by 4 bases; unmatched bases: 7. The CDR3 is 16 residues long.